The rows below give T cell receptor beta chains drawn from one sample of a study of siplizumab effects on memory and regulatory T cells. TCRdb's table, derived via immunoSEQ multiplex PCR, lists solely in-frame clones and lacks some. Of some 120,000 clones listed, roughly 94% were seen once; the top ten hold roughly 1.8%. Sequenced sample: non-Treg CD4+ T cells sorted from blood. These receptors were collected from a human donor in good health. CDR3s include the opening cysteine and the closing phenylalanine or tryptophan. A D gene is named only where the DNA matches it firmly. Clone sizes are given selectively: once, few, many, or a class where the clone is expanded.

j_call	clone_size	d_call	v_call	cdr3_nt	cdr3_aa
TRBJ1-5	NA	NA	TRBV6-1	TGTGCCAGCAGTCCTTATAGCAATCAGCCCCAGCATTTT	CASSPYSNQPQHF
TRBJ2-5	NA	NA	TRBV30	TGTGCCTGGGGGCTGGGGCGACAAGAGACCCAGTACTTC	CAWGLGRQETQYF
TRBJ2-4	NA	TRBD2	TRBV5-1	TGCGCCAGCCGCGGTACTAGCGGGATAGACATTCAGTACTTC	CASRGTSGIDIQYF
TRBJ1-1	NA	NA	TRBV28	TGTGCCAGCAGCTCATCTGAAGCTTTCTTT	CASSSSEAFF
TRBJ2-2	NA	TRBD2	TRBV5-1	TGCGCCAGCAGCAATGGACTAGCAATCACCGGGGAGCTGTTTTTT	CASSNGLAITGELFF
TRBJ1-1	NA	TRBD1	TRBV11-2	TGTGCCAGCAGCCTCTCGCCCAGGGGGCGCCGAGGCACTGAAGCTTTCTTT	CASSLSPRGRRGTEAFF
TRBJ1-1	NA	NA	TRBV5-1	TGCGCCAGCAGCTTGGCGGTTCTGAACACTGAAGCTTTCTTT	CASSLAVLNTEAFF
TRBJ2-7	NA	NA	TRBV4-2	TGTGCCAGCAGCCCCGGGGTAAATTACGAGCAGTACTTC	CASSPGVNYEQYF
TRBJ2-7	NA	NA	TRBV6-1	TGTGCCAGCAGTGATGGGGACTGGGGCTCCTACGAGCAGTACTTC	CASSDGDWGSYEQYF
TRBJ2-3	NA	NA	TRBV18	TGTGCCAGCTCACCAGGGCCGAGCACAGATACGCAGTATTTT	CASSPGPSTDTQYF
TRBJ1-4	NA	NA	TRBV6-5	TGTGCCAGCGCGGGGGGGGGTATGGAAAAACTGTTTTTT	CASAGGGMEKLFF
TRBJ1-5	NA	NA	TRBV19	TGTGCCAGTAGTATACTCACAGGGAGTCGGCCCCAGCATTTT	CASSILTGSRPQHF
TRBJ1-4	NA	TRBD1	TRBV29-1	TGCAGCGTGCTTCAGACAGGGGGTAATGAAAAACTGTTTTTT	CSVLQTGGNEKLFF
TRBJ2-7	NA	TRBD1	TRBV5-4	TGTGCCAGCAGCTTGGACAGGGGAGTCTACGAGCAGTACTTC	CASSLDRGVYEQYF
TRBJ2-3	NA	NA	TRBV5-1	TGCGCCAGCAGCACCTACCGGGACCACACAGATACGCAGTATTTT	CASSTYRDHTDTQYF
TRBJ2-3	NA	NA	TRBV6-5	TGTGCCAGCAGTCCACCGGAGGGATTGGCAGATACGCAGTATTTT	CASSPPEGLADTQYF
TRBJ2-1	NA	TRBD2	TRBV4-1	TGCGCCAGCAGCCAAGATTTTAGCGGGGTTTTGGGGTTGAGTGAGCAGTTCTTC	CASSQDFSGVLGLSEQFF
TRBJ2-7	NA	NA	TRBV11-2	TGTGCCAGCAGCTTAATGACGTTCTCCTACGAGCAGTACTTC	CASSLMTFSYEQYF
TRBJ2-7	NA	NA	TRBV7-9	TGTGCCAGCAGTTCCACGGGGCAGGCCGGGTACTTC	CASSSTGQAGYF
TRBJ1-5	NA	NA	TRBV5-4	TGTGCCAGCAGCCAAGATCACTTCGGGGGGAATCAGCCCCAGCATTTT	CASSQDHFGGNQPQHF
TRBJ1-1	NA	NA	TRBV13	TGTGCCAGCAGTCTTACAGTGAACACTGAAGCTTTCTTT	CASSLTVNTEAFF
TRBJ1-3	once	NA	TRBV28	TGTGCCAGCAGTTTAGATTTACTCTCTGGAAACACCATATATTTT	CASSLDLLSGNTIYF